This T cell receptor (beta chain) was sequenced for a study of CD8+ T cells in alopecia areata. V lost 1 base, J lost 0 bases, and 10 bases lay in between. Germline V lookup: CDR1 SQVTM, CDR2 ANQGSEA. The CDR3 extends over 15 amino acids. The study, taken as a whole, reports: Higher clonality than in normal scalp was seen in lesional scalp, especially alopecia totalis/universalis. Patients displayed less clarity in TCR sharing than mice, a finding possibly related to HLA. In scalp samples, resident alphabeta T cells of normal skin are also sequenced.

Reverse transcribed after extraction, RNA yielded cDNA as the sequencing template. Assay: immunoSEQ multiplex PCR; the TCRdb copy retains only in-frame clones and omits some. This sample has 130,000 or so clones, with roughly 50% found just once. A note on this clone: Its specificity is not known.

This TCR was recovered from a human donor with alopecia areata. The chain recombines TRBV29-1 with TRBJ2-1; D perhaps matches TRBD1 (5 bases). Sequencing was carried out using NKG2D-low CD8+ T cells sorted from blood. CDR3 sequence reads: CSVEGTPDSYNEQFF. The CDR3 nucleotides are TGCAGCGTTGAAGGGACACCAGACTCCTACAATGAGCAGTTCTTC.